This T cell receptor beta chain was found in a study of T cells after posttransplantation cyclophosphamide. Germline trimming cut 4 bases from V and 1 base from J; bases unmatched to any gene: 7. CDR1 and CDR2 from the germline V gene are SGHRS and YFSETQ. The CDR3 contains 15 residues. Here immunoSEQ multiplex PCR was the method, and the copy in TCRdb shows in-frame clones only, minus some. This table has some 52,000 clones, 70% to 90% appearing once. The sequence was collected from a man aged 25-40 years with a blood cancer, CMV-positive, and with a related stem cell donor. Sequencing input: PBMCs. The V and J genes are TRBV5-1 and TRBJ1-1; 7 bases agree with TRBD1. This CDR3 is CASSPRDRKNTEAFF. As DNA, the CDR3 is TGCGCCAGCAGCCCCCGGGACAGAAAGAACACTGAAGCTTTCTTT. Using reference TRBV5-1 and TRBJ1-1 for the parts outside the CDR3, the full variable domain is KAGVTQTPRYLIKTRGQQVTLSCSPISGHRSVSWYQQTPGQGLQFLFEYFSETQRNKGNFPGRFSGRQFSNSRSEMNVSTLELGDSALYLCASSPRDRKNTEAFFGQGTRLTVV.